Listed below are T cell receptor beta chains from one sample, sequenced in a study of shared clonotypes between healthy human individuals. Clones were sequenced by immunoSEQ multiplex PCR, and TCRdb holds only the in-frame ones, with some missing. The profile shows a few hundred thousand clones, around 97% of them singletons. The sample taken for sequencing was naive CD4+ T cells sorted from blood. All receptors derive from a woman aged 30 to 39 in good health. Both conserved end residues are part of each CDR3. A D gene is named only where the DNA matches it firmly. Part of the rows lack a size; the others show once, few, many or a class for expanded clones.

d_gene,v_gene,abundance,j_gene,CDR3nt,CDR3aa
.,TRBV29-1,.,TRBJ1-2,TGCAGCGTTGATACGGGGGATTATGGCTACACCTTC,CSVDTGDYGYTF
.,TRBV6-1,.,TRBJ1-1,TGTGCCAGCAGGGCGGGGGCTGGGGCAACTGAAGCTTTCTTT,CASRAGAGATEAFF
.,TRBV14,.,TRBJ1-1,TGTGCCAGCAGCCAAGATCTTCAGGGTTTAGCTTTCTTT,CASSQDLQGLAFF
.,TRBV5-4,.,TRBJ2-3,TGTGCCAGCAGCTTGAGAGGGGGGGATACGCAGTATTTT,CASSLRGGDTQYF
.,TRBV27,.,TRBJ2-1,TGTGCCAGCAGTTTGAGCCCCAATGAGCAGTTCTTC,CASSLSPNEQFF
TRBD2,TRBV5-4,.,TRBJ2-5,TGTGCCAGCAGCTTGGCTAGCGGGAGCCCAGAGACCCAGTACTTC,CASSLASGSPETQYF
.,TRBV5-1,once,TRBJ2-3,TGCGCCAGCAGCTTGGGAGAAGGAAGCACAGATACGCAGTATTTT,CASSLGEGSTDTQYF
.,TRBV18,.,TRBJ2-7,TGTGCCAGCTCGCCCCGACAGAGCTCCTACGAGCAGTACTTC,CASSPRQSSYEQYF
TRBD1,TRBV7-3,.,TRBJ1-4,TGTGCCAGCACCGAAAAAGAGACAGGGCGTAATGAAAAACTGTTTTTT,CASTEKETGRNEKLFF
.,TRBV5-5,.,TRBJ2-1,TGTGCCAGCAGCTTGGCAGCAGACAATGAGCAGTTCTTC,CASSLAADNEQFF
.,TRBV6-5,.,TRBJ2-5,TGTGCCAGCAGTTACTCGGACGGTGAAGAGACCCAGTACTTC,CASSYSDGEETQYF
.,TRBV28,.,TRBJ1-5,TGTGCCAGCAGTTTGGAGAGGAGGCGCAATCAGCCCCAGCATTTT,CASSLERRRNQPQHF
TRBD1,TRBV11-2,once,TRBJ1-1,TGTGCCAGCAGCTTAGTAGGCAGGGGGGCTTTCTTT,CASSLVGRGAFF
TRBD2,TRBV19,.,TRBJ2-7,TGTGCCAGTAGTAAAACCGGGACTAGCTTCTACGAGCAGTACTTC,CASSKTGTSFYEQYF